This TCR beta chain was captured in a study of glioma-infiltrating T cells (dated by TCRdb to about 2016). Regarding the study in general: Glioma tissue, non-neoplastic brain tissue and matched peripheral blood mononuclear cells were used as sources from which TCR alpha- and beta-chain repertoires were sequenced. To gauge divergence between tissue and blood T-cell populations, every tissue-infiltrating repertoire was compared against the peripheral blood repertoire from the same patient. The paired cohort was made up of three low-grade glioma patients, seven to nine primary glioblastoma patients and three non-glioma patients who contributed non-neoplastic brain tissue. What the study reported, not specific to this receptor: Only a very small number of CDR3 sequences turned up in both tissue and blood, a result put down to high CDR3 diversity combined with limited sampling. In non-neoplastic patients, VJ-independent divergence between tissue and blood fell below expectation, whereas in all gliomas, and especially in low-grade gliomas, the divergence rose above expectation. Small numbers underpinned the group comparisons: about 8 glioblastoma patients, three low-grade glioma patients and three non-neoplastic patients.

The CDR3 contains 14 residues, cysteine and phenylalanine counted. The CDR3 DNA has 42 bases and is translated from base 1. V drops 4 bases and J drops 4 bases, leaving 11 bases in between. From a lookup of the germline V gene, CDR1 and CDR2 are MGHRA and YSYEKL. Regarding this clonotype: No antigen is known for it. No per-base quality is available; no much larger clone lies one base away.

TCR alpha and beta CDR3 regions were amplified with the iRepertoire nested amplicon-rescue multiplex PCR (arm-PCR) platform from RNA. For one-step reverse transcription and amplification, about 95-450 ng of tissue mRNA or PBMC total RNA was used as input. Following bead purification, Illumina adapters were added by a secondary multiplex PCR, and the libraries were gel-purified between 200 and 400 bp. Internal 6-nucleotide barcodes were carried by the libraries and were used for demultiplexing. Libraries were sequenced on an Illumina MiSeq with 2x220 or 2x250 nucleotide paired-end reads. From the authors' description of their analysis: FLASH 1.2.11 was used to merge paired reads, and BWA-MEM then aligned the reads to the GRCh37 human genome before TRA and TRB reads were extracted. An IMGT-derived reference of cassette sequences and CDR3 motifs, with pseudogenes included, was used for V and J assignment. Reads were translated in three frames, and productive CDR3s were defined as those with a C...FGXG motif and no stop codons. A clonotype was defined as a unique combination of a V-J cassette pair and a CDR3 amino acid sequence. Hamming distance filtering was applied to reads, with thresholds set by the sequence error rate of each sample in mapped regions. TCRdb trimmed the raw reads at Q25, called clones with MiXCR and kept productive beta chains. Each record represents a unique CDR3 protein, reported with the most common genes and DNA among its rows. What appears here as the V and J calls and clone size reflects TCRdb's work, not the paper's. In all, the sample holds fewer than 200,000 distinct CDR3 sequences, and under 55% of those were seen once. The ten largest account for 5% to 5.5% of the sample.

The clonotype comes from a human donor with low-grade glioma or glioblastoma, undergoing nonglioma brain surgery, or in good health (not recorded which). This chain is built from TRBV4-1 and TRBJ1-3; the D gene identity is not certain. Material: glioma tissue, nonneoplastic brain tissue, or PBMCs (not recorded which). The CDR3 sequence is CASSPGLLGNTIYF. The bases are TGCGCCAGCAGCCCAGGTTTATTGGGAAACACCATATATTTT.